This T cell receptor beta chain was found in a study of CD8 T cells in Susac syndrome. Reverse transcription of roughly 0.5 to 1 ug RNA was carried out with random hexamers. TCRdb redid the calling of the immunoSEQ multiplex PCR reads with MiXCR, one entry per CDR3 protein. This table holds nearly 110,000 distinct CDR3 sequences, 94% found once. This clonotype was counted a single time. Trimming stripped 7 bases from V and 6 bases from J, with 15 bases between. Per germline, CDR1 PRHDT and CDR2 FYEKMQ (reference sequence). The CDR3 is 13 amino acids. The authors negatively isolated CD8+ and CD4+ T cells and FACS-enriched TEMRA cells.

The specimen was CD8+ T cells from PBMCs. The V call is TRBV13, the J call TRBJ1-2, with D possibly TRBD1 on 5 matching bases. The TCR was taken from a human donor with Susac syndrome. CDR3 in DNA: TGTGCCAGCACCATGCGGGGCGGGGATGGCTACACCTTC. This gives the protein CASTMRGGDGYTF.